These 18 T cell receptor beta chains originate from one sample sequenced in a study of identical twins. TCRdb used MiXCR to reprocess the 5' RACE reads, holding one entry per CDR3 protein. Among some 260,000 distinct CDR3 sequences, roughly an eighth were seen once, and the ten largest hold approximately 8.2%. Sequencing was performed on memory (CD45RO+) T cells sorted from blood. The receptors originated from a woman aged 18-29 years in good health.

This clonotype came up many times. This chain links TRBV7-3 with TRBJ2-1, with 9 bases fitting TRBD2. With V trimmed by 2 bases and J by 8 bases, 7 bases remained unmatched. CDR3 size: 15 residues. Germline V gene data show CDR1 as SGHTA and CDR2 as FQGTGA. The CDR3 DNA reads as TGTGCCAGCAGCTTACGGCGGGGGGGTCTGGATGAGCAGTTCTTC. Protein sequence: CASSLRRGGLDEQFF.

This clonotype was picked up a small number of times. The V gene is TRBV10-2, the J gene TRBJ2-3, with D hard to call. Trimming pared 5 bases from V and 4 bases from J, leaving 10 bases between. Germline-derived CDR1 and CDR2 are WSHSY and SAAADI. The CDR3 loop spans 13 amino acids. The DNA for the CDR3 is TGCGCCAGCAGTTCCAGCTCCCCAGATACGCAGTATTTT. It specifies CASSSSSPDTQYF.

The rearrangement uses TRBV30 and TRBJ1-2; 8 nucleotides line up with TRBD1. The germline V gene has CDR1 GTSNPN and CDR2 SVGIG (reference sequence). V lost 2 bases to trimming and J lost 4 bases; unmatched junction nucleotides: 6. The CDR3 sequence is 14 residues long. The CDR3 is CAWSTWTGSYGYTF. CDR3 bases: TGTGCCTGGAGTACCTGGACAGGGAGCTATGGCTACACCTTC. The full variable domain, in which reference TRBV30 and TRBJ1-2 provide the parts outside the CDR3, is SQTIHQWPATLVQPVGSPLSLECTVEGTSNPNLYWYRQAAGRGLQLLFYSVGIGQISSEVPQNLSASRPQDRQFILSSKKLLLSDSGFYLCAWSTWTGSYGYTFGSGTRLTVV.

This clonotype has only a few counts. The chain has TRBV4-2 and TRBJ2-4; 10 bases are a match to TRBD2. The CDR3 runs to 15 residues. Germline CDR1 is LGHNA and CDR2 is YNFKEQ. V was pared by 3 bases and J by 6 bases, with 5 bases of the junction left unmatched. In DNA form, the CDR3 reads TGTGCCAGCAGCCAGGATCCTAGCGGGGGAAACATTCAGTACTTC. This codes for CASSQDPSGGNIQYF.

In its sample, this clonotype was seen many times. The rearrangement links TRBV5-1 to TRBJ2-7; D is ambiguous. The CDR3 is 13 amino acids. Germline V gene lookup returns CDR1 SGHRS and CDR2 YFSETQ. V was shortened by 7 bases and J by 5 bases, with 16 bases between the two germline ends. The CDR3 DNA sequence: TGCGCCAGCTCCCAGGATATTGACGACGAGCAGTACTTC. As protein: CASSQDIDDEQYF.

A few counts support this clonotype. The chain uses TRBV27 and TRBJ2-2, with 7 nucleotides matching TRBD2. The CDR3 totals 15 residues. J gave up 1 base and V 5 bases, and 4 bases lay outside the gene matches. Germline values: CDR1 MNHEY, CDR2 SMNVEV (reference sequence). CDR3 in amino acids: CASSPGGWNTGELFF. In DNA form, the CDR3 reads TGTGCCAGCAGTCCCGGGGGGTGGAACACCGGGGAGCTGTTTTTT.

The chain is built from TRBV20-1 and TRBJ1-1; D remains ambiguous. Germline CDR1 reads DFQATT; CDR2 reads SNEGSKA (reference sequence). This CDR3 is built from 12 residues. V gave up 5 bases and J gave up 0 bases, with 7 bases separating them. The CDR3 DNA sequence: TGCAGTGCTGAGGACTTGAACACTGAAGCTTTCTTT. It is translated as CSAEDLNTEAFF.

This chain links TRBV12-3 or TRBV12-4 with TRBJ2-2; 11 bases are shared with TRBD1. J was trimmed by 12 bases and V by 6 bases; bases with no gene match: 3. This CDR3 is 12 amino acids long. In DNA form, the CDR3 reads TGTGCCAGCAGCTGGGACAGGGGGAAGCTGTTTTTT. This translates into CASSWDRGKLFF.

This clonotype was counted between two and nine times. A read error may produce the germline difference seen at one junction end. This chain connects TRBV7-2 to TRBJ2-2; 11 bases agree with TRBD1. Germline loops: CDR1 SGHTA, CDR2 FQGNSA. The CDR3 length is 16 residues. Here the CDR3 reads CASSLGWGQGAGELFF. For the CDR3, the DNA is TGTGCCAGCAGTTTAGGATGGGGACAGGGGGCCGGGGAGCTGTTTTTT.

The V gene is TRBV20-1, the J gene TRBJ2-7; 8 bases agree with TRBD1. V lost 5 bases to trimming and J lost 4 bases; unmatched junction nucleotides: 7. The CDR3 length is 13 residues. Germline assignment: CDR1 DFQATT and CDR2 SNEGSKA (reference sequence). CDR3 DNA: TGCAGTGCTTGGACAGGGAGTAGGTACGAGCAGTACTTC. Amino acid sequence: CSAWTGSRYEQYF.

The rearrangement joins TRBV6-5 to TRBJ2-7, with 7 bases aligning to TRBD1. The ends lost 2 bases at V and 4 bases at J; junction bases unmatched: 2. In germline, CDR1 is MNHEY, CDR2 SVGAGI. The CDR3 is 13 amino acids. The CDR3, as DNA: TGTGCCAGCAGTTACGGGGACAGATACGAGCAGTACTTC. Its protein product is CASSYGDRYEQYF.

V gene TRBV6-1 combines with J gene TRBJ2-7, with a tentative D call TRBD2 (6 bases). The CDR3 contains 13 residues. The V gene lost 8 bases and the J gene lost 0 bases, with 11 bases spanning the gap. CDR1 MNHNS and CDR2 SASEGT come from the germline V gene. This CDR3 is CASVRDSSYEQYF. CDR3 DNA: TGTGCCAGCGTACGGGACTCCTCCTACGAGCAGTACTTC.

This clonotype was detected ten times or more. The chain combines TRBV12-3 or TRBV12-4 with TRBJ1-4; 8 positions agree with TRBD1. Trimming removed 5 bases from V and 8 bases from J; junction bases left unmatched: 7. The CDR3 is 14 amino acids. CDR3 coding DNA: TGTGCCAGCAGTCTACAGGGGGACCGCGAAAAACTGTTTTTT. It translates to CASSLQGDREKLFF.

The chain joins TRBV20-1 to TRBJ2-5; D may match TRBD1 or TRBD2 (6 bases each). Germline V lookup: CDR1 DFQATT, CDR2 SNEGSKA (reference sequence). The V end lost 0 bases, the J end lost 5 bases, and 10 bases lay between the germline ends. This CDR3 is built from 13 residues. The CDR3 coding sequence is TGCAGTGCTAGAGATGTAGGGGGGGAGACCCAGTACTTC. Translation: CSARDVGGETQYF.

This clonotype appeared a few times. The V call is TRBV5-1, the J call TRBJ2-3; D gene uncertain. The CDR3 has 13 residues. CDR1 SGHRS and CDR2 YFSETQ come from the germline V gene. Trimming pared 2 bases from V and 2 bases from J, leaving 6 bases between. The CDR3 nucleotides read TGCGCCAGCAGCTTTCGCCACACAGATACGCAGTATTTT. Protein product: CASSFRHTDTQYF. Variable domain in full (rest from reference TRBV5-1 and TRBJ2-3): KAGVTQTPRYLIKTRGQQVTLSCSPISGHRSVSWYQQTPGQGLQFLFEYFSETQRNKGNFPGRFSGRQFSNSRSEMNVSTLELGDSALYLCASSFRHTDTQYFGPGTRLTVL.

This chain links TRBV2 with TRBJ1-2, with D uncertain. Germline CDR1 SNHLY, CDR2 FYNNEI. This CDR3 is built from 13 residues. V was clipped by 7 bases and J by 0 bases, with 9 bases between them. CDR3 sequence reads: CASKEEANYGYTF. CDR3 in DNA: TGTGCCAGCAAGGAGGAAGCTAACTATGGCTACACCTTC.

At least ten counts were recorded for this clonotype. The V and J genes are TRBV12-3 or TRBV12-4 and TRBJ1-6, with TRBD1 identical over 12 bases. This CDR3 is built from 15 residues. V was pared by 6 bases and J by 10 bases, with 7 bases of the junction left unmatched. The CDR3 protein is CASRGTGGNISPLHF. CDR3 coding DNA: TGTGCCAGCAGAGGGACAGGGGGCAACATATCACCCCTCCACTTT.

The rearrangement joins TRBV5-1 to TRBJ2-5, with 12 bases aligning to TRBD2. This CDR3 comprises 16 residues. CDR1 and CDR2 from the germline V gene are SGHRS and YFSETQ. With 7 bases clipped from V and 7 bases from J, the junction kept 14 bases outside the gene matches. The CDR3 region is CASAGTSGFLKGTQYF. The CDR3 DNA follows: TGCGCCAGCGCCGGGACTAGCGGGTTCCTAAAGGGGACCCAGTACTTC.